Listed below are T cell receptor beta chains from one sample, sequenced in a study of shared clonotypes between healthy human individuals. Method: immunoSEQ multiplex PCR; TCRdb's copy keeps in-frame clones and lacks some. The table shows around 1.1 million clones, with 77% occurring only once. Sequences were obtained from memory CD4+ T cells from PBMCs. These receptors all stem from a man aged 18 to 35 in good health. Some clones in this sample may be carry-over from other donors' samples. Both conserved end residues are part of each CDR3. The D gene is left open where the match is weak. Size tells how often a clone was seen (once, few, many) or the class of an expanded clone, and some rows leave it out.

j_call	clone_size	v_call	d_call	cdr3_aa	cdr3_nt
TRBJ2-1	.	TRBV7-3	TRBD2	CASSLGGRWGYNEQFF	TGTGCCAGCAGCTTAGGCGGGAGATGGGGGTACAATGAGCAGTTCTTC
TRBJ2-7	.	TRBV15	.	CATSRDWLRGFYEQYF	TGTGCCACCAGCAGAGATTGGCTTCGGGGTTTCTACGAGCAGTACTTC
TRBJ2-7	.	TRBV28	.	CASSPQVPYEQYF	TGTGCCAGCAGTCCACAGGTGCCCTACGAGCAGTACTTC
TRBJ1-3	.	TRBV29-1	.	CSVEAHLSVSGNTIYF	TGCAGCGTTGAGGCCCACTTATCCGTCTCTGGAAACACCATATATTTT
TRBJ1-2	few	TRBV11-3	.	CASSLGPGAEGYTF	TGTGCCAGCAGCTTAGGGCCAGGGGCGGAAGGCTACACCTTC
TRBJ2-2	.	TRBV7-8	TRBD2	CASIPTGGRNTGELFF	TGTGCCAGCATCCCCACGGGGGGGCGTAACACCGGGGAGCTGTTTTTT
TRBJ2-1	once	TRBV5-1	TRBD2	CASSPHGVAGGPDNEQFF	TGCGCCAGCAGCCCCCATGGCGTGGCGGGAGGGCCGGACAATGAGCAGTTCTTC
TRBJ2-7	.	TRBV19	.	CASSRDKSYEQYF	TGTGCCAGTAGTAGGGACAAATCCTACGAGCAGTACTTC
TRBJ2-1	.	TRBV2	TRBD2	CASRELAGGYNEQFF	TGTGCCAGCAGGGAACTAGCGGGAGGGTACAATGAGCAGTTCTTC
TRBJ1-6	.	TRBV25-1	.	CASSEGGSPLHF	TGTGCCAGCAGTGAAGGAGGTTCACCCCTCCACTTT
TRBJ2-7	.	TRBV4-1	TRBD1	CASSPPGTGAFYEQYF	TGCGCCAGCAGCCCACCGGGGACAGGGGCCTTCTACGAGCAGTACTTC
TRBJ1-5	.	TRBV28	.	CASSSLYSNQPQHF	TGTGCCAGCAGCTCTCTTTATAGCAATCAGCCCCAGCATTTT
TRBJ2-3	.	TRBV7-9	.	CASSPGTLQQGDTQYF	TGTGCCAGCAGCCCTGGGACTCTACAGCAAGGGGATACGCAGTATTTT
TRBJ1-2	.	TRBV5-4	.	CASSLVGQNYGYTF	TGTGCCAGCAGCTTGGTCGGGCAGAACTATGGCTACACCTTC
TRBJ2-7	.	TRBV5-1	.	CASSQRTVAYEQYF	TGCGCCAGCAGCCAACGGACGGTTGCCTACGAGCAGTACTTC
TRBJ2-5	.	TRBV29-1	.	CSAELGRVETQYF	TGCAGCGCCGAACTGGGTAGGGTAGAGACCCAGTACTTC
TRBJ1-2	.	TRBV15	.	CATSRDPAKGGYTF	TGTGCCACCAGCAGAGATCCCGCCAAAGGGGGCTACACCTTC
TRBJ2-7	.	TRBV27	TRBD2	CASSFGGRASYEQYF	TGTGCCAGCAGTTTTGGCGGGAGGGCCTCCTACGAGCAGTACTTC
TRBJ2-3	.	TRBV6-4	.	CANSDSGDTDTQYF	TGTGCCAACAGTGACTCAGGGGACACAGATACGCAGTATTTT
TRBJ2-5	.	TRBV14	.	CASSPRLVAGETQYF	TGTGCCAGCAGCCCAAGACTAGTGGCAGGAGAGACCCAGTACTTC
TRBJ2-3	.	TRBV28	.	CASSLGQGWGTDTQYF	TGTGCCAGCAGTTTGGGGCAGGGATGGGGCACAGATACGCAGTATTTT
TRBJ2-2	.	TRBV6-5	TRBD2	CASSWGLAGGSGELFF	TGTGCCAGCAGTTGGGGACTAGCGGGAGGATCCGGGGAGCTGTTTTTT
TRBJ2-3	.	TRBV19	.	CASRVARGRTDTQYF	TGTGCCAGTAGGGTGGCCCGAGGCCGCACAGATACGCAGTATTTT
TRBJ1-1	.	TRBV29-1	TRBD1	CSVARTGVDTEAFF	TGCAGCGTAGCCCGGACAGGGGTGGACACTGAAGCTTTCTTT
TRBJ2-3	.	TRBV5-1	.	CASSLRLGGDTQYF	TGCGCCAGCAGCTTGAGACTAGGAGGTGATACGCAGTATTTT
TRBJ1-2	.	TRBV6-1	TRBD1	CASSHGQGYGYTF	TGCGCCAGCAGTCACGGACAGGGCTATGGCTACACCTTC
TRBJ2-1	.	TRBV28	.	CASTSRENDNEQFF	TGTGCCAGCACATCCAGGGAGAACGACAATGAGCAGTTCTTC